These T cell receptor beta chains were read from a single sample in a study of blood T cell repertoires in COVID-19. Only in-frame clones appear in the TCRdb table, and some are missing; sequencing was by immunoSEQ multiplex PCR. The top ten hold roughly 6.9% of the sample, which has over 150,000 clones, around 82% seen once. The specimen was PBMCs or T cells enriched from blood (not recorded which). The source is a man between 40 and 49 years old who had recovered from COVID-19. Each CDR3 is given with its conserved first and last residue. The order of the fields is CDR3 protein, CDR3 DNA, V gene, clone size, D gene, J gene. D genes are given only for firm matches. Clone sizes are given selectively: once, few, many, or a class where the clone is expanded.

CASSIIGTGATGELFF,TGTGCCAGTAGTATTATTGGGACAGGGGCCACCGGGGAGCTGTTTTTT,TRBV19,-,TRBD1,TRBJ2-2
CASSRVGSYEQYF,TGTGCCAGCAGCCGGGTGGGCTCCTACGAGCAGTACTTC,TRBV7-2,-,-,TRBJ2-7
CASRLTSDRGAETQYF,TGTGCAAGTCGCCTTACCTCGGACAGGGGAGCAGAGACCCAGTACTTC,TRBV12-2,-,-,TRBJ2-5
CATSRPLIQPQHF,TGTGCCACCAGCAGACCCCTAATTCAGCCCCAGCATTTT,TRBV15,few,-,TRBJ1-5
CASRGVGGLYEQYF,TGTGCCAGCAGGGGAGTGGGGGGGCTATACGAGCAGTACTTC,TRBV28,-,-,TRBJ2-7
CASRTGANEKLFF,TGTGCCAGCCGGACAGGGGCCAATGAAAAACTGTTTTTT,TRBV5-6,-,TRBD1,TRBJ1-4
CASSSRQSSGNTIYF,TGTGCCAGCAGCTCGCGACAGAGCTCTGGAAACACCATATATTTT,TRBV13,-,-,TRBJ1-3
CASSFDNEQFF,TGTGCCAGCAGCTTCGACAATGAGCAGTTCTTC,TRBV7-8,few,-,TRBJ2-1
CAWSETVSYEQYF,TGTGCCTGGAGCGAGACAGTTTCTTACGAGCAGTACTTC,TRBV30,-,-,TRBJ2-7
CAWSGLSSYEQYF,TGTGCCTGGTCGGGGTTAAGCTCCTACGAGCAGTACTTC,TRBV2,-,-,TRBJ2-7
CASSVQGAMNTEAFF,TGTGCCAGTAGTGTACAGGGGGCAATGAACACTGAAGCTTTCTTT,TRBV19,-,TRBD1,TRBJ1-1
CASSHRAGGSSSYNEQFF,TGTGCCAGCAGCCACAGGGCGGGGGGGAGTAGTTCCTACAATGAGCAGTTCTTC,TRBV7-6,-,TRBD2,TRBJ2-1
CASSYPRDTEAFF,TGTGCCAGCAGCTACCCCCGGGACACTGAAGCTTTCTTT,TRBV7-2,few,-,TRBJ1-1
CASSYSSGSNTEAFF,TGTGCCAGCAGTTACTCTTCTGGGAGTAACACTGAAGCTTTCTTT,TRBV6-5,-,-,TRBJ1-1
CASSQVISTSVSPDTQYF,TGCGCCAGCAGCCAAGTAATATCGACTAGCGTTTCCCCAGATACGCAGTATTTT,TRBV4-1,-,TRBD2,TRBJ2-3
CASSLRTSGTYNEQFF,TGTGCCAGCAGCTTACGGACTAGCGGGACCTACAATGAGCAGTTCTTC,TRBV7-2,-,TRBD2,TRBJ2-1
CASTWTGAGVSTGELFF,TGCGCCAGCACCTGGACTGGGGCAGGGGTTTCCACCGGGGAGCTGTTTTTT,TRBV4-1,-,-,TRBJ2-2
CASSINTGGTGELFF,TGTGCCAGTAGTATAAACACAGGGGGGACCGGGGAGCTGTTTTTT,TRBV19,-,TRBD1,TRBJ2-2
CASSYDGQFTEAFF,TGTGCCAGCAGCTATGACGGACAGTTCACTGAAGCTTTCTTT,TRBV4-2,-,-,TRBJ1-1
CASSQKRLAGGPHHEQYF,TGTGCCAGCAGCCAAAAGAGACTAGCGGGGGGGCCGCACCACGAGCAGTACTTC,TRBV3-1/TRBV3-2,once,TRBD2,TRBJ2-7
CASRLSGAGSGANVLTF,TGTGCCAGCAGACTTTCAGGGGCCGGTAGTGGGGCCAACGTCCTGACTTTC,TRBV3-1/TRBV3-2,-,-,TRBJ2-6
CASKDPGTSGPNEQFF,TGCGCCAGCAAAGACCCCGGGACTAGCGGACCCAATGAGCAGTTCTTC,TRBV10-2,-,TRBD2,TRBJ2-1
CSAAGTVGGLDTEAFF,TGCAGCGCGGCAGGTACGGTCGGGGGTCTTGACACTGAAGCTTTCTTT,TRBV29-1,-,-,TRBJ1-1
CASSSGRAGGYTF,TGTGCCAGCAGTTCGGGCAGGGCCGGGGGCTACACCTTC,TRBV6-5,-,-,TRBJ1-2
CASSFDRYTGELFF,TGTGCCAGCAGCTTTGACAGATACACCGGGGAGCTGTTTTTT,TRBV11-3,-,-,TRBJ2-2
CASSQDSLELNSPLHF,TGCGCCAGCAGCCAAGATAGCTTGGAGCTCAATTCACCCCTCCACTTT,TRBV4-3,few,-,TRBJ1-6
CASSPRLAGTFTDTQYF,TGTGCCAGCAGCCCCCGACTAGCGGGAACTTTCACAGATACGCAGTATTTT,TRBV2,-,TRBD2,TRBJ2-3
CASSRQVDPSYEQYF,TGTGCCAGCAGCCGACAGGTAGACCCTTCCTACGAGCAGTACTTC,TRBV11-2,-,-,TRBJ2-7
CASSLARADTQYF,TGTGCCAGCAGCTTAGCGCGGGCAGATACGCAGTATTTT,TRBV7-2,-,-,TRBJ2-3
CASSLRQGDQPQHF,TGTGCCAGCAGCCTGCGACAGGGTGATCAGCCCCAGCATTTT,TRBV4-2,once,TRBD1,TRBJ1-5
CASRGGAGPYGEQFF,TGTGCCTCCCGAGGGGGAGCGGGGCCTTACGGTGAGCAGTTCTTC,TRBV30,-,-,TRBJ2-1
CASSQDHRGPSGNTIYF,TGCGCCAGCAGCCAAGATCACAGGGGGCCCTCTGGAAACACCATATATTTT,TRBV4-1,-,TRBD1,TRBJ1-3
CASSPRTGGIPNYGYTF,TGTGCCAGCAGTCCCCGGACAGGGGGCATCCCAAACTATGGCTACACCTTC,TRBV27,few,TRBD1,TRBJ1-2
CAWTGQGKETQYF,TGTGCCTGGACGGGACAGGGAAAAGAGACCCAGTACTTC,TRBV30,-,TRBD1,TRBJ2-5
CASSYSTATNEKLFF,TGTGCCAGCAGTTACTCGACTGCAACTAATGAAAAACTGTTTTTT,TRBV6-5,-,-,TRBJ1-4
CASSSGLVLEETQYF,TGCGCCAGCAGCTCGGGACTAGTGTTGGAGGAGACCCAGTACTTC,TRBV5-1,-,TRBD2,TRBJ2-5
CASSPAGTGEPNSPLHF,TGTGCCAGCAGCCCGGCGGGGACAGGGGAGCCTAATTCACCCCTCCACTTT,TRBV5-4,-,TRBD1,TRBJ1-6
CASSLPGMGEQYF,TGTGCCAGCAGTTTGCCAGGGATGGGGGAGCAGTACTTC,TRBV28,-,-,TRBJ2-7
CAISAGQGFNEQYF,TGTGCCATCAGTGCGGGACAGGGCTTCAACGAGCAGTACTTC,TRBV10-3,-,TRBD1,TRBJ2-7
CASSPLSRLEQFF,TGTGCCAGCAGCCCTTTAAGTCGACTTGAGCAGTTCTTC,TRBV7-2,-,-,TRBJ2-1
CAISESAYGYTF,TGTGCCATCAGTGAGTCGGCCTATGGCTACACCTTC,TRBV10-3,once,-,TRBJ1-2
CASSPDTLNTEAFF,TGTGCCAGCAGCCCCGACACCTTGAACACTGAAGCTTTCTTT,TRBV5-6,-,-,TRBJ1-1
CASSLRVWTGYAPSYNEQFF,TGTGCCAGCAGTTTAAGGGTCTGGACAGGGTACGCTCCCTCCTACAATGAGCAGTTCTTC,TRBV28,-,TRBD1,TRBJ2-1